These 8 T cell receptor beta chains originate from one sample sequenced in a study of cytomegalovirus exposure and HLA in healthy donors (dated by TCRdb to 2015 to 2018). The library was built by means of the immunoSEQ multiplex PCR assay. The multiplex PCR relied on a mix of 60 forward primers for TCR Vbeta segments and 13 reverse primers for TCR Jbeta segments. TCRdb mirrors the immuneACCESS table, restricted to in-frame sequences. Some clones are absent from its copies; in checked studies, under half trace to an unresolved V gene, and the reason for the others is unknown. The sample table holds some 150,000 clones. The ten top clones hold approximately 2.6% of the sample. What was sequenced was PBMCs. These receptors came from a man aged 40-55 years in good health and CMV-seronegative.

The gene calls are TRBV10-3 and TRBJ1-6; 9 bases are shared with TRBD1. This CDR3 spans 14 amino acids. In germline, CDR1 is ENHRY, CDR2 SYGVKD. V trimming: 6 bases; J trimming: 5 bases; junction bases outside the gene matches: 2. The CDR3 bases are TGTGCCATCAGGGGGACAGGGAATAATTCACCCCTCCACTTT. This encodes CAIRGTGNNSPLHF.

CDR3: CASSQALGGSETQYF. The CDR3, as DNA: TGTGCCAGCAGCCAAGCTTTAGGAGGATCCGAGACCCAGTACTTC. V gene TRBV14 combines with J gene TRBJ2-5; possibly TRBD2 for D (5 bases). V shed 1 base and J shed 5 bases, with 14 bases lying between them. The germline V gene encodes CDR1 SGHDN and CDR2 FVKESK. The CDR3 has 15 amino acids.

V gene TRBV7-8 combines with J gene TRBJ1-6; tentative D call: TRBD1 (5 bases). Trimming left V 2 bases short and J 5 bases short, with 10 bases between. The CDR3 has 15 residues. Germline V gives CDR1 SGHVS, CDR2 FQNEAQ. The DNA for the CDR3 is TGTGCCAGCAGCTTAAGGTTGGGGCATAATTCACCCCTCCACTTT. Its translation is CASSLRLGHNSPLHF.

The chain combines TRBV21-1 with TRBJ2-3; the table's TRBD1 call for D was not verified on the DNA. TRBV21-1 is a known pseudogene. This CDR3 is 12 amino acids long. This CDR3 reads CASSTGTDTQYF. The CDR3 nucleotides read TGTGCCAGCAGCACAGGGACAGATACGCAGTATTTT.

The chain recombines TRBV9 with TRBJ2-7; 10 positions agree with TRBD2. With V trimmed by 0 bases and J by 6 bases, 9 bases remained unmatched. This CDR3 is built from 16 residues. Germline CDR1 is SGDLS and CDR2 is YYNGEE. In DNA form, the CDR3 reads TGTGCCAGCAGCGTAGGAGGAAGCGGGGGGGCGGGCGAGCAGTACTTC. Translated: CASSVGGSGGAGEQYF. Based on the CDR3 plus reference TRBV9 and TRBJ2-7, the full variable domain is DSGVTQTPKHLITATGQRVTLRCSPRSGDLSVYWYQQSLDQGLQFLIQYYNGEERAKGNILERFSAQQFPDLHSELNLSSLELGDSALYFCASSVGGSGGAGEQYFGPGTRLTVT.

The CDR3 DNA is TGCGCCAGCAGCCGGCCGGGGGGAGGACATACCGGGGAGCTGTTTTTT. Translation: CASSRPGGGHTGELFF. The V call is TRBV4-1, the J call TRBJ2-2, with TRBD2 identical over 7 bases. Germline CDR1 is MGHRA and CDR2 is YSYEKL. CDR3 length: 16 residues. Trimming at V came to 4 bases and at J to 5 bases, leaving 10 bases not matched to a gene.

CDR3 DNA: TGTGCCAGCAGCTTATTTAAAGAGGTTTCTAATGAAAAACTGTTTTTT. Residues: CASSLFKEVSNEKLFF. The chain uses TRBV7-2 and TRBJ1-4; D uncertain. The CDR3 has 16 amino acids. Germline CDR1 reads SGHTA; CDR2 reads FQGNSA. The V gene lost 2 bases and the J gene lost 3 bases, with 13 bases spanning the gap.

Comment on this clone: The junction does not match germline at one end; this may be a read error. This chain connects TRBV7-9 to TRBJ1-5; no definite D call. The CDR3 totals 14 residues. Looked up from germline, CDR1 is SEHNR and CDR2 is FQNEAQ (reference sequence). CDR3 residues: CASSPTDSNRPQHF. The CDR3 nucleotides read TGTGCCAGCAGCCCGACTGATAGCAATCGGCCCCAGCATTTT.